These 14 T cell receptor beta chains came from one sample sequenced in a study of T cell repertoires in cytomegalovirus infection. TCRdb redid the calling of the reads with MiXCR, one entry per CDR3 protein. The repertoire consists of 150,000 to 200,000 distinct CDR3 sequences, with nearly 9.5% occurring once and the leading ten covering about 4.2%. The sequencing sample was made of PBMCs. Source of these receptors: a human donor in good health (CMV status not recorded). Some clones in this sample may be carry-over from other donors' samples.

This clonotype was recorded at least ten times. The chain links TRBV7-8 to TRBJ2-1, with D possibly matching TRBD2 (6 bases). Germline CDR1 and CDR2: SGHVS and FQNEAQ. The CDR3 is made up of 15 amino acids. V lost 3 bases, J lost 0 bases, and 9 bases lay in between. For the CDR3, the DNA is TGTGCCAGCAGCTTTGGGGACTCCTCCTACAATGAGCAGTTCTTC. Its translation is CASSFGDSSYNEQFF.

This clonotype was observed at least ten times. V is TRBV11-2 and J is TRBJ2-5, with TRBD2 matching over 7 bases. The germline V gene has CDR1 SGHAT and CDR2 FQNNGV. CDR3 length: 16 amino acids. Trimming at V came to 1 base and at J to 4 bases, leaving 9 bases not matched to a gene. The CDR3 is CASSLVEELATETQYF. The CDR3 DNA reads TGTGCCAGCAGCTTAGTAGAGGAACTAGCGACAGAGACCCAGTACTTC.

This clonotype was seen only a few times. This sequence joins TRBV18 and TRBJ1-1; 12 bases are shared with TRBD1. From germline, CDR1 is KGHSH and CDR2 LQKENI. The J segment lost 0 bases and the V segment lost 5 bases, leaving 4 bases of the junction unmatched. This CDR3 has 16 amino acids. In DNA, the CDR3 is TGTGCCAGCTCATCGGGACAGGGGGCCGTGAACACTGAAGCTTTCTTT. Protein product: CASSSGQGAVNTEAFF.

This clonotype was seen repeatedly, ten times or more. A junction boundary mismatches the germline segment, possibly from a read error. The genes are TRBV28 and TRBJ2-7; 8 nucleotides agree with TRBD2. CDR3 size: 15 residues. Germline V CDR1 and CDR2: MDHEN, SYDVKM. Here the CDR3 DNA reads TGTGCCAGCAGTTTATCCCTATCCACCTTGACTAGCGAGAACTTC. Translated, it gives CASSLSLSTLTSENF.

The V gene is TRBV4-3, the J gene TRBJ1-5; D might be TRBD1 (6 bases). V was cut by 0 bases and J by 5 bases, with 11 bases left in between. This CDR3 has 15 residues. Germline CDR1 reads LGHNA; CDR2 reads YSLEER. The DNA of the CDR3 is TGCGCCAGCAGCCAAGATACGTACAGGGATCAGCCCCAGCATTTT. Protein sequence: CASSQDTYRDQPQHF.

This chain links TRBV6-6 with TRBJ2-7; TRBD2 matches at 9 bases. V dropped 5 bases and J dropped 5; count of bases not matched to a gene: 16. Germline V lookup: CDR1 MNHNY, CDR2 SVGAGI (reference sequence). The CDR3 length is 17 residues. Written as DNA, the CDR3 is TGTGCCAGCAGTCCTTCTATTACCGGGACTAGCTGGAACGAGCAGTACTTC. It encodes CASSPSITGTSWNEQYF.

This clonotype was counted ten times or more. V is TRBV7-2 and J is TRBJ1-2; D call uncertain. Trimming left V 5 bases short and J 9 bases short, with 19 bases between. This CDR3 has 14 residues. Looked up from germline, CDR1 is SGHTA and CDR2 is FQGNSA. The CDR3 reads CASSQAEVVGSYTF. CDR3 nucleotides: TGTGCCAGCAGCCAGGCTGAGGTCGTGGGAAGCTACACCTTC.

This clonotype was recorded many times. The V call is TRBV28, the J call TRBJ1-1; D not resolved. The CDR3 has 12 residues. The V gene's germline CDR1 is MDHEN and CDR2 SYDVKM. Trimming stripped 3 bases from V and 3 bases from J, with 5 bases between. CDR3 loop: CASSLVDTEAFF. Here the CDR3 DNA reads TGTGCCAGCAGTTTGGTGGACACTGAAGCTTTCTTT.

Of note for this clonotype: One junction end does not reproduce the germline sequence, and a read error may be involved. The gene calls are TRBV18 and TRBJ1-2; D remains ambiguous. The CDR3 consists of 14 residues. In germline, CDR1 is KGHSH, CDR2 LQKENI. CDR3 loop: CASSPVSINYGYIF. The DNA for the CDR3 is TGTGCCAGCTCACCGGTCAGCATAAACTATGGCTACATCTTC.

In its sample, this clonotype was seen many times. The chain combines TRBV12-3 or TRBV12-4 with TRBJ1-1; D gene ambiguous. The ends were cut back, 5 bases at V and 1 base at J, with 11 bases in the middle. The CDR3 has 14 residues. The CDR3 spells CASSRGGSNTEAFF. The CDR3 region has the DNA TGTGCCAGCAGTCGAGGAGGGTCGAACACTGAAGCTTTCTTT.

This clonotype came up many times. The chain links TRBV6-5 to TRBJ1-1; the D gene is possibly TRBD1 (6 bases). Trimming left V 6 bases short and J 5 bases short, with 13 bases between. This CDR3 comprises 13 residues. CDR1 is MNHEY, CDR2 SVGAGI, per germline. CDR3 region: CASRPTGGTEAFF. Here the CDR3 DNA reads TGTGCCAGCAGGCCGACAGGAGGTACTGAAGCTTTCTTT.

In DNA, the CDR3 is TGCAGTGCTAGGCCCGGGCCGACCCAAGAGACCCAGTACTTC. Protein product: CSARPGPTQETQYF. This rearrangement joins TRBV20-1 to TRBJ2-5; D is ambiguous. CDR1 and CDR2 (germline): DFQATT, SNEGSKA (reference sequence). The CDR3 has 14 amino acids. With 3 bases removed from V and 1 base from J, the gap between germline ends came to 12 bases.

This clonotype was detected a few times. This chain joins TRBV2 and TRBJ2-4, with a possible D match to TRBD1 (6 bases). The CDR3 consists of 16 residues. Germline CDR1 and CDR2: SNHLY and FYNNEI. Deletions cut 6 bases from V and 1 base from J, with 16 bases between. The CDR3 DNA sequence: TGTGCCAGCAGATCAGGGGTGGAATTGGCCAAAAACATTCAGTACTTC. This translates into CASRSGVELAKNIQYF. Full variable domain (outside the CDR3, taken from reference TRBV2 and TRBJ2-4): EPEVTQTPSHQVTQMGQEVILRCVPISNHLYFYWYRQILGQKVEFLVSFYNNEISEKSEIFDDQFSVERPDGSNFTLKIRSTKLEDSAMYFCASRSGVELAKNIQYFGAGTRLSVL.

This clonotype was recorded many times. The rearrangement joins TRBV7-8 to TRBJ1-1; 8 bases align to TRBD1. Germline V gene data show CDR1 as SGHVS and CDR2 as FQNEAQ. The CDR3 is 13 amino acids. V gave up 5 bases and J gave up 8 bases; unmatched junction bases: 7. CDR3 nucleotide sequence: TGTGCCAGCAGCCGACTCCGGGACAGGGAAGCTTTCTTT. Amino acid sequence: CASSRLRDREAFF.